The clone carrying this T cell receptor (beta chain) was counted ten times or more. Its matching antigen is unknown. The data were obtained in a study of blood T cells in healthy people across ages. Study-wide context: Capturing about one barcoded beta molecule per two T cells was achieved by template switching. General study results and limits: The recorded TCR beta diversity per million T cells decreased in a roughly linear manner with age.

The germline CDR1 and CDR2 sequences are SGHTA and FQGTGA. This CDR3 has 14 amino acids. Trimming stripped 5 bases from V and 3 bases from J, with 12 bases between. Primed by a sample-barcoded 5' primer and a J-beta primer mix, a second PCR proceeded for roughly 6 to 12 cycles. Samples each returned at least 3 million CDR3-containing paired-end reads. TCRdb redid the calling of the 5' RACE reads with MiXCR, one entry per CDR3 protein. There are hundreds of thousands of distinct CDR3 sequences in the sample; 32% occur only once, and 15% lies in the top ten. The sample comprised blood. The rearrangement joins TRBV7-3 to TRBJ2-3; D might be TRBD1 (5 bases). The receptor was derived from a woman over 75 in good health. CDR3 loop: CASSAQGRTDTQYF. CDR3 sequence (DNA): TGTGCCAGCAGCGCGCAGGGCAGGACAGATACGCAGTATTTT.